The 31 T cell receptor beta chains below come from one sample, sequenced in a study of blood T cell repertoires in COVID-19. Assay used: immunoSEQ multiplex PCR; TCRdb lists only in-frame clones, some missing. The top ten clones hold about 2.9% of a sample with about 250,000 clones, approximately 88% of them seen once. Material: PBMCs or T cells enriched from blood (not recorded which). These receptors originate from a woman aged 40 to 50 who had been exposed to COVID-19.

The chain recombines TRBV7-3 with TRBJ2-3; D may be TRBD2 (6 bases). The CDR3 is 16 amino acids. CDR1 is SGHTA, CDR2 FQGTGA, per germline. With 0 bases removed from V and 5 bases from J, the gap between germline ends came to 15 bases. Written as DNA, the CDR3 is TGTGCCAGCAGCTTAACGATACGGGGGTCAAGAGATACGCAGTATTTT. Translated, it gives CASSLTIRGSRDTQYF.

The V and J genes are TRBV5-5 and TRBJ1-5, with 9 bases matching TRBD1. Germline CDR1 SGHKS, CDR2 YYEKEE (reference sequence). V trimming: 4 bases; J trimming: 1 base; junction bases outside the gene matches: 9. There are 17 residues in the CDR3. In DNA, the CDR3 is TGTGCCAGCAGCGGGGACAGGGAGTATTTGAGCAATCAGCCCCAGCATTTT. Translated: CASSGDREYLSNQPQHF.

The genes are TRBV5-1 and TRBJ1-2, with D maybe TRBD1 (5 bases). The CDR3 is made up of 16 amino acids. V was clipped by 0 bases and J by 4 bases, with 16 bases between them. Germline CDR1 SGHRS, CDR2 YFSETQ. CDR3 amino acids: CASSLGWGSDGYGYTF. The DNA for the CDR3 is TGCGCCAGCAGCTTGGGATGGGGCAGCGACGGCTATGGCTACACCTTC.

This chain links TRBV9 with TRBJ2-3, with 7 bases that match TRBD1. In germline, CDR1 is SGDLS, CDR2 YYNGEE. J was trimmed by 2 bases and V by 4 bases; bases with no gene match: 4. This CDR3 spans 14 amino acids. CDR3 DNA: TGTGCCAGCAGCCCACAGGGGTCCACAGATACGCAGTATTTT. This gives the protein CASSPQGSTDTQYF.

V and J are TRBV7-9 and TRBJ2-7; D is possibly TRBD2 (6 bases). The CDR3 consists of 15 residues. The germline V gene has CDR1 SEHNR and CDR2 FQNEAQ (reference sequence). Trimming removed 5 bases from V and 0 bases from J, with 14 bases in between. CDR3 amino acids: CASSPQEGVSYEQYF. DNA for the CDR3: TGTGCCAGCAGCCCTCAGGAGGGTGTCTCCTACGAGCAGTACTTC.

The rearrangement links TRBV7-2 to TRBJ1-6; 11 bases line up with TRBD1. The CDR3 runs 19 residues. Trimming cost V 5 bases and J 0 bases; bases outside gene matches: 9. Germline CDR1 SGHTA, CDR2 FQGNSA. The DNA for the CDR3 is TGTGCCAGCAGCCTTACCTGGGACAGGGGGAGCTCCTATAATTCACCCCTCCACTTT. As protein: CASSLTWDRGSSYNSPLHF.

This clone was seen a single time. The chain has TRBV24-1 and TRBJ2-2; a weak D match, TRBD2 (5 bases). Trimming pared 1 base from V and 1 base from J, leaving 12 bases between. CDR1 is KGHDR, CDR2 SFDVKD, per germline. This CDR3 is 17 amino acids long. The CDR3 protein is CATSDLNDYKNTGELFF. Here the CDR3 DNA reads TGTGCCACCAGTGATTTAAATGACTATAAGAACACCGGGGAGCTGTTTTTT.

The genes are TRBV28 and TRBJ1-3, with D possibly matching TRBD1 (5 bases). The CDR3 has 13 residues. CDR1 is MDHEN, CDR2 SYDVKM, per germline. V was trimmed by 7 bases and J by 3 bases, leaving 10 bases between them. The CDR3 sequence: CASMWGGGNTIYF. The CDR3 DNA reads TGTGCCAGCATGTGGGGGGGTGGAAACACCATATATTTT.

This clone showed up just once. The CDR3 nucleotides are TGTGCCATCAGTGAGGATGGGACAAAGGAGTTGTACGTC. Encoded protein: CAISEDGTKELYV. The chain couples TRBV10-3 to TRBJ2-7, with D possibly TRBD1 on 6 matching bases. V lost 2 bases to trimming and J lost 12 bases, with 17 bases between them. The CDR3 runs 13 residues. Per the germline V gene, CDR1 is ENHRY and CDR2 is SYGVKD.

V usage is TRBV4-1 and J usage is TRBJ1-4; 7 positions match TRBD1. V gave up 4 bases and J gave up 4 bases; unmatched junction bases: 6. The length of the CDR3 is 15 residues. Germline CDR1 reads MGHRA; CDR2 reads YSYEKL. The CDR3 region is CASSRLQGINEKLFF. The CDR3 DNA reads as TGCGCCAGCAGCCGATTACAGGGGATTAATGAAAAACTGTTTTTT.

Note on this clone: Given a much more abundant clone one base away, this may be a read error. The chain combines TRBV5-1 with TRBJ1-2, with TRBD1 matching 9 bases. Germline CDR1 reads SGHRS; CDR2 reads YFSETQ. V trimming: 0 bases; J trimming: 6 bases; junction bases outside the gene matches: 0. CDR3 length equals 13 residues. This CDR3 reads CASSLGTGDGYTF. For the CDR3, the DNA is TGCGCCAGCAGCTTGGGGACAGGGGATGGCTACACCTTC.

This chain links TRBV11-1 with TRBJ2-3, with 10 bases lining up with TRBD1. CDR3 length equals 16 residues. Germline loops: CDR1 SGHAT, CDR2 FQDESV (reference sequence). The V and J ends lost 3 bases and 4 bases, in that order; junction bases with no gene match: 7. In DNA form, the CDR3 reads TGTGCCAGCAGCTTCGGACAGGGGGAATTCTCAGATACGCAGTATTTT. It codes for CASSFGQGEFSDTQYF.

The CDR3, as DNA: TGTGCCAGCAGCTTAGGGTTCGGGAACACTGAAGCTTTCTTT. Its translation is CASSLGFGNTEAFF. The chain carries TRBV7-8 and TRBJ1-1; unclear D gene. The V end lost 1 base, the J end lost 1 base, and 7 bases lay between the germline ends. This CDR3 comprises 14 residues. Looked up from germline, CDR1 is SGHVS and CDR2 is FQNEAQ.

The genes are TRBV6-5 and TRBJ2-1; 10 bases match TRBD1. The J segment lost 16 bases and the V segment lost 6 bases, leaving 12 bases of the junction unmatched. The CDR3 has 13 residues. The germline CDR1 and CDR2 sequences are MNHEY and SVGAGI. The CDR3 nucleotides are TGTGCCAGCAGCCTGAGGAACCGGGACAGGGGATTCTTC. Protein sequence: CASSLRNRDRGFF.

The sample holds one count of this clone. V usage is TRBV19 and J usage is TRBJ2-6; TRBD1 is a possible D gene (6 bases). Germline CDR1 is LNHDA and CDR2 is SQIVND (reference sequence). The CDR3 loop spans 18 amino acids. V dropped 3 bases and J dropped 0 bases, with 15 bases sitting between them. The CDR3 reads CASSMEDRSSSGANVLTF. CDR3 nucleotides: TGTGCCAGTAGTATGGAGGACAGAAGTAGCTCTGGGGCCAACGTCCTGACTTTC.

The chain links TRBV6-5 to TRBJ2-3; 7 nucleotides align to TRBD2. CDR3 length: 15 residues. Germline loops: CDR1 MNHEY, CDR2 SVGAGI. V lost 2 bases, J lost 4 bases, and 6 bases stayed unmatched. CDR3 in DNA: TGTGCCAGCAGTTACCAACTAGCGTTTGCAGATACGCAGTATTTT. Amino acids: CASSYQLAFADTQYF.

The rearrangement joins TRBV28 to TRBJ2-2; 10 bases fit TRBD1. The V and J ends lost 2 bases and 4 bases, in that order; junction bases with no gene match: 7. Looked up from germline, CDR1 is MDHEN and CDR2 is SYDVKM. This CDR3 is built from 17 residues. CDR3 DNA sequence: TGTGCCAGCAGTTTAGAACTCCGGGACAGGGGCACCGGGGAGCTGTTTTTT. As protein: CASSLELRDRGTGELFF.

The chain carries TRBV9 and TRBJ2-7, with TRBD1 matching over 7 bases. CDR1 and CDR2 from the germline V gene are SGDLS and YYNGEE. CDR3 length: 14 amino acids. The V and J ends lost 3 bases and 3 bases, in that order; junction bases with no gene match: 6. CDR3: CASSARTGDYEQYF. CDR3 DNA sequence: TGTGCCAGCAGCGCCCGGACAGGTGACTACGAGCAGTACTTC.

The CDR3 DNA is TGTGCCAGTTCGGGGGGGCACACCGGGGAGCTGTTTTTT. Its translation: CASSGGHTGELFF. The genes are TRBV2 and TRBJ2-2, with TRBD2 matching over 8 bases. The CDR3 has 13 amino acids. J gave up 3 bases and V 9 bases, and 3 bases lay outside the gene matches. CDR1 and CDR2 from the germline V gene are SNHLY and FYNNEI.

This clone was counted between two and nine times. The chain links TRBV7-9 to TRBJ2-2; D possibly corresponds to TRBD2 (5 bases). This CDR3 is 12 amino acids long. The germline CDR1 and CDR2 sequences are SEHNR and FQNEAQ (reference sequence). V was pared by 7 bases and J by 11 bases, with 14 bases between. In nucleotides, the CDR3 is TGTGCCAGCACCACATCTCCGGGAGAGCTGTTTTTT. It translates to CASTTSPGELFF.

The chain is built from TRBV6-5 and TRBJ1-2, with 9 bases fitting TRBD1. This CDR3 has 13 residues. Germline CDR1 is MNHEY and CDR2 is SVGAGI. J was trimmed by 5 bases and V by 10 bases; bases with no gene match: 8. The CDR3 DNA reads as TGTGCCACCACGCCGGGACAGGGTTATGGCTACACCTTC. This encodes CATTPGQGYGYTF.

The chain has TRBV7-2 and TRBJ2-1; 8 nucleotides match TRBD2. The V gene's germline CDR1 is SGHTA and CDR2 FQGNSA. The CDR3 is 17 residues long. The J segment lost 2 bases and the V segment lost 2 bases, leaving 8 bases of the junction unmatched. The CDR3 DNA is TGTGCCAGCAGCTTAAACCGACTAGCGTTGACCTACAATGAGCAGTTCTTC. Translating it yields CASSLNRLALTYNEQFF.

The CDR3 coding sequence is TGCGCCAGCAGCCACGATACAGGGGGGAGGCTTAGCTCCTATAATTCACCCCTCCACTTT. This codes for CASSHDTGGRLSSYNSPLHF. The V and J genes are TRBV4-1 and TRBJ1-6, with 8 positions matching TRBD1. The CDR3 has 20 amino acids. V lost 3 bases and J lost 0; bases outside the gene matches: 13. From germline, CDR1 is MGHRA and CDR2 YSYEKL.

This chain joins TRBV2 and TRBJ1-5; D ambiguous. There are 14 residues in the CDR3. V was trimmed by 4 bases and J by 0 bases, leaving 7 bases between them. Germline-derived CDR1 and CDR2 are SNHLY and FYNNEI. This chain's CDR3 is CASSAIYSNQPQHF. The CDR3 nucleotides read TGTGCCAGCAGTGCTATATATAGCAATCAGCCCCAGCATTTT.

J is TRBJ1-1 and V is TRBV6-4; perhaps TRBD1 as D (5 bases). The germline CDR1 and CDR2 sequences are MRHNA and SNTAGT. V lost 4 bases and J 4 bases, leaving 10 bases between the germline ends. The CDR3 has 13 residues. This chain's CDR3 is CASSAATATEAFF. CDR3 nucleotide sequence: TGTGCCAGCAGTGCAGCGACAGCCACTGAAGCTTTCTTT.

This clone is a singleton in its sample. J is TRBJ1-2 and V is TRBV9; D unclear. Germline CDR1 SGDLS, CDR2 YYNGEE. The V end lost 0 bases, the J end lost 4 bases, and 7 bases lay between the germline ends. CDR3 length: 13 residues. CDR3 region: CASSVGESYGYTF. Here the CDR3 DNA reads TGTGCCAGCAGCGTAGGAGAGAGCTATGGCTACACCTTC. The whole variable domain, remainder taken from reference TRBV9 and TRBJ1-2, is DSGVTQTPKHLITATGQRVTLRCSPRSGDLSVYWYQQSLDQGLQFLIQYYNGEERAKGNILERFSAQQFPDLHSELNLSSLELGDSALYFCASSVGESYGYTFGSGTRLTVV.

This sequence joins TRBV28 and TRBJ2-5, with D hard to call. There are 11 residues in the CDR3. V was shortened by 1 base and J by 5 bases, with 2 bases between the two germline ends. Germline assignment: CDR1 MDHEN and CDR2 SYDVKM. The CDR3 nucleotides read TGTGCCAGCAGTTTATCGGAGACCCAGTACTTC. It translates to CASSLSETQYF.

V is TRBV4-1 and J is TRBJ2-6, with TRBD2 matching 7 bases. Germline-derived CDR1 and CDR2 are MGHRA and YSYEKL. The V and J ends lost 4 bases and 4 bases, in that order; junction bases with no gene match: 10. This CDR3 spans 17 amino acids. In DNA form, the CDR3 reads TGCGCCAGCAGCCTTTGGACGGGAGGCGCGGGGGCCAACGTCCTGACTTTC. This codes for CASSLWTGGAGANVLTF.

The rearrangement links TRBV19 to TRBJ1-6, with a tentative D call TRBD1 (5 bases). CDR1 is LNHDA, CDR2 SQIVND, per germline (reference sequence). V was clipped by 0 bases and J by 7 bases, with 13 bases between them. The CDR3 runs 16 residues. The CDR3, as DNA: TGTGCCAGTAGTATAGAACTCTATCAGGGAAATTCACCCCTCCACTTT. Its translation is CASSIELYQGNSPLHF. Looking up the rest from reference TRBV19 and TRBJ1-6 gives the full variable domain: DGGITQSPKYLFRKEGQNVTLSCEQNLNHDAMYWYRQDPGQGLRLIYYSQIVNDFQKGDIAEGYSVSREKKESFPLTVTSAQKNPTAFYLCASSIELYQGNSPLHFGNGTRLTVT.

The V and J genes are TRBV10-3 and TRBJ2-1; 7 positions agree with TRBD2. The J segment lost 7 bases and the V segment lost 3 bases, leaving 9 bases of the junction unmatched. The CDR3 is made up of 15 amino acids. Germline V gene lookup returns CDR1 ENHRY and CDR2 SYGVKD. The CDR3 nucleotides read TGTGCCATCAGTGAAGGGAGGGGCCTGGGGAATGAGCAGTTCTTC. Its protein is CAISEGRGLGNEQFF.

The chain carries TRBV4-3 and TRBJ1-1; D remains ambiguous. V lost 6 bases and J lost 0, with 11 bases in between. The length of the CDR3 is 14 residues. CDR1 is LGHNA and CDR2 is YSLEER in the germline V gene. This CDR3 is CASRRGFMNTEAFF. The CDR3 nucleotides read TGCGCCAGCAGGCGCGGCTTCATGAACACTGAAGCTTTCTTT.